This record covers a single TCR beta chain. Antigen specificity is unknown. With 60 Vbeta and 13 Jbeta primers, the PCR was carried out. Assay used: immunoSEQ multiplex PCR; TCRdb lists only in-frame clones, some missing. There are around 160,000 clones in the sample; around three quarters occur only once, and roughly 6.3% lies in the top ten. The entry originates in a study of cytomegalovirus exposure and HLA in healthy donors. Points from the study as a whole: TCR beta sequences reportedly predicted the HLA-A and HLA-B alleles of most subjects accurately. TCR sequences were mostly rare, though some public TCRs occurred in many donors.

The CDR3 is 14 residues long. Trimming cost V 3 bases and J 7 bases, with 14 bases left between them. Germline V lookup: CDR1 SGHKS, CDR2 YYEKEE (reference sequence). The genes are TRBV5-5 and TRBJ2-1; tentative D call: TRBD2 (6 bases). The receptor's source is a woman between 40 and 55 years old in good health and CMV-seropositive. Sequencing input: PBMCs. The CDR3 is CASSWTGTQNEQFF. CDR3 coding DNA: TGTGCCAGCAGCTGGACCGGGACTCAAAATGAGCAGTTCTTC.